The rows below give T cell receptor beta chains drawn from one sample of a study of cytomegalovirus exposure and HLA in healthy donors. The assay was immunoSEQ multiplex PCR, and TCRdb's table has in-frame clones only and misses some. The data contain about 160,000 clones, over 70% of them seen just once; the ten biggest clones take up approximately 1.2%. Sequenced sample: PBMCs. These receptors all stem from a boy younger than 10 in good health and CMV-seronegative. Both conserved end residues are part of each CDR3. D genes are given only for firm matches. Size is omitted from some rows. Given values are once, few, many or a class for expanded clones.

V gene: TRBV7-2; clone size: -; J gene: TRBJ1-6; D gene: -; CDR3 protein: CASSLSSYNSPLHF; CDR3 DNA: TGTGCCAGCAGCTTAAGCTCATATAATTCACCCCTCCACTTT
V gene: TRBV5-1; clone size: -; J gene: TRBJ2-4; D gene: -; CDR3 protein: CASSLDGSGSIQYF; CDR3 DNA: TGCGCCAGCAGCCTGGACGGGAGTGGCAGCATTCAGTACTTC
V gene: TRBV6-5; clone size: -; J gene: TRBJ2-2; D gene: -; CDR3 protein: CASSRLGQPTGELFF; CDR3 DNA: TGTGCCAGCAGTAGACTTGGACAGCCTACCGGGGAGCTGTTTTTT
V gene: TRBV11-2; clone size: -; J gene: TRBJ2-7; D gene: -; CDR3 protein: CASSFTGEYEQYF; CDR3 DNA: TGTGCCAGCAGCTTTACGGGGGAGTACGAGCAGTACTTC
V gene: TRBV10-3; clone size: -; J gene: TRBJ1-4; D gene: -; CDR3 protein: CAISESMGLASSATNEKLFF; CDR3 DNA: TGTGCCATCAGTGAGTCGATGGGCCTGGCCTCCTCTGCAACTAATGAAAAACTGTTTTTT
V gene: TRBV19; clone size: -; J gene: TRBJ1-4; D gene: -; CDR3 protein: CASSMGQFNEKLFF; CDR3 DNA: TGTGCCAGTAGTATGGGGCAGTTTAATGAAAAACTGTTTTTT
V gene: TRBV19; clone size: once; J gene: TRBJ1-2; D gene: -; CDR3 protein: CASSIDLLSYGYTF; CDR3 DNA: TGTGCCAGTAGTATAGATCTATTGTCTTATGGCTACACCTTC
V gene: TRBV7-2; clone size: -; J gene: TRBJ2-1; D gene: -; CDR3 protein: CASSRYNEQFF; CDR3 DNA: TGTGCCAGCAGCCGCTACAATGAGCAGTTCTTC
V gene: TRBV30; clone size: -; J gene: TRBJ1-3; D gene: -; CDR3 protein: CAWRRGNTIYF; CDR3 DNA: TGTGCCTGGAGGAGGGGAAACACCATATATTTT
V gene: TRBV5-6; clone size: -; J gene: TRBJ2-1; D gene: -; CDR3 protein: CASSGGNEQFF; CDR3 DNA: TGTGCCAGCAGCGGGGGGAATGAGCAGTTCTTC
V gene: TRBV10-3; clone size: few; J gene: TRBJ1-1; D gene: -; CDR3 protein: CAITTGREGVAFF; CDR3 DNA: TGTGCCATCACCACAGGAAGGGAGGGGGTAGCTTTCTTT
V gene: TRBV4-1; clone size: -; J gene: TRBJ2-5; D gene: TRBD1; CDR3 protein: CASSQYPVRGRPQETQYF; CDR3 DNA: TGCGCCAGCAGCCAATACCCAGTCAGGGGGCGACCCCAAGAGACCCAGTACTTC
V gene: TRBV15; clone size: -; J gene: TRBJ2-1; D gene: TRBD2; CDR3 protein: CATSRAPGLALANEQFF; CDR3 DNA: TGTGCCACCAGCAGAGCGCCTGGACTAGCGCTGGCGAATGAGCAGTTCTTC
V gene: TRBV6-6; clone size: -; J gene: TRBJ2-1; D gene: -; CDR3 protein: CATGRIREQGNEQFF; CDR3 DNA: TGTGCCACCGGGCGGATACGGGAGCAAGGGAATGAGCAGTTCTTC
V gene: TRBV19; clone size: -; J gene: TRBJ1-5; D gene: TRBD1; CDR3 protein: CASSIDWGQGYQPQHF; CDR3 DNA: TGTGCCAGTAGTATAGATTGGGGACAGGGGTATCAGCCCCAGCATTTT
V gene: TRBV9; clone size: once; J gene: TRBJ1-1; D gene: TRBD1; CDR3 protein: CASSPEDRSMNTEAFF; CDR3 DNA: TGTGCCAGCAGCCCCGAGGACAGGTCAATGAACACTGAAGCTTTCTTT
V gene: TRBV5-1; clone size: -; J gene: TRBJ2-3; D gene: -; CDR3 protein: CASSPSSTDTQYF; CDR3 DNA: TGCGCCAGCAGCCCTTCGTCCACAGATACGCAGTATTTT
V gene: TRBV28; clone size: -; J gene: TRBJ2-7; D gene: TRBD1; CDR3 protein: CASSSRGPTYEQYF; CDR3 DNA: TGTGCCAGCAGTTCCAGGGGGCCTACCTACGAGCAGTACTTC
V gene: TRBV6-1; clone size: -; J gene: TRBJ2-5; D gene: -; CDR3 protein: CASSVLEGTQYF; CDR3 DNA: TGTGCCAGCAGCGTACTAGAGGGGACCCAGTACTTC
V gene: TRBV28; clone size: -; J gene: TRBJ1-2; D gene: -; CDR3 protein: CASSLRQVGAYGYTF; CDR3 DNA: TGTGCCAGCAGTTTGAGACAGGTCGGAGCCTATGGCTACACCTTC
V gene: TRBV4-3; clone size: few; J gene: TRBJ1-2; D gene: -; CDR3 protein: CASSQDRYSLNYGYTF; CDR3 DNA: TGCGCCAGCAGCCAAGACAGGTACTCACTTAACTATGGCTACACCTTC
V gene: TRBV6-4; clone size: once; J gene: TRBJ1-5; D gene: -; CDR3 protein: CASSQESNQPQHF; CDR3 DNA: TGTGCCAGCAGTCAGGAAAGCAATCAGCCCCAGCATTTT
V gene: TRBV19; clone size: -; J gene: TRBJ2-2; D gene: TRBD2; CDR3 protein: CASATSGGINTGELFF; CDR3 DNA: TGTGCCAGTGCGACTAGCGGGGGGATTAACACCGGGGAGCTGTTTTTT